This TCR beta chain is drawn from a study of neurological immune-mediated disorders. TCRdb re-analysed the 5' RACE reads in MiXCR, keeping a single row per CDR3 protein. The data show around 30,000 distinct CDR3 sequences, with roughly 4.4% seen just once and 23% held by the top ten. This clonotype came up many times. The CDR3 has 13 residues. Trimming stripped 2 bases from V and 3 bases from J, with 7 bases between. Per germline, CDR1 SGHTA and CDR2 FQGTGA. Sequencing was performed on PBMCs. The receptor was derived from a young man in good health. The rearrangement uses TRBV7-3 and TRBJ2-5, with D perhaps matching TRBD1 or TRBD2 (5 bases each). CDR3 sequence (DNA): TGTGCCAGCAGCTTAGGGACCGAAGAGACCCAGTACTTC. This translates into CASSLGTEETQYF.